This T cell receptor beta chain stems from a study of T cell changes during pregnancy in multiple sclerosis. Germline V gene lookup returns CDR1 SGDLS and CDR2 YYNGEE. Trimming cost V 0 bases and J 5 bases, with 11 bases left between them. CDR3 length: 14 residues. Clones were sequenced by immunoSEQ multiplex PCR, and TCRdb holds only the in-frame ones, with some missing. Among about 50,000 clones listed, 85% to 95% were seen once. This clonotype was obtained from a female donor with multiple sclerosis, enrolled in a pregnancy study. This sample comprised CD4+ T cells from peripheral blood mononuclear cells, obtained in the third trimester of pregnancy. This rearrangement joins TRBV9 to TRBJ2-5, with unresolved D. CDR3: CASSVGVATETQYF. The CDR3 bases are TGTGCCAGCAGCGTAGGGGTAGCCACGGAGACCCAGTACTTC.